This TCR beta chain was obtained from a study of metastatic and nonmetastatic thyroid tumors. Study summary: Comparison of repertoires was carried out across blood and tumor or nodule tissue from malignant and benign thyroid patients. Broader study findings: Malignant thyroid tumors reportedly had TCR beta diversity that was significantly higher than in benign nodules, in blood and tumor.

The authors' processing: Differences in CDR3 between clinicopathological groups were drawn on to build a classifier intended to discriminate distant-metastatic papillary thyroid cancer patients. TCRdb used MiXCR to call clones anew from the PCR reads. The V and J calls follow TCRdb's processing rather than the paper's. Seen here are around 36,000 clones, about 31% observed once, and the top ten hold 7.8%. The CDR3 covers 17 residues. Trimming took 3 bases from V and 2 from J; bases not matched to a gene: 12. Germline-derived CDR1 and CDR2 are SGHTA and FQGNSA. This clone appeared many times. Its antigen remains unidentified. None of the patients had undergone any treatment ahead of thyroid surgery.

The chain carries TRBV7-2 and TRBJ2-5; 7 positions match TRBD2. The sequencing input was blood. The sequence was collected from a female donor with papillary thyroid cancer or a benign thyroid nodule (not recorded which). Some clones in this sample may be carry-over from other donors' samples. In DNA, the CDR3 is TGTGCCAGCAGCTTGTCGGGGGGAGTTATAGCGCAAGAGACCCAGTACTTC. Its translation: CASSLSGGVIAQETQYF.